This entry concerns a single T cell receptor (beta chain). One end of the junction does not line up with germline, which may come from a read error. The sample is drawn from a study of blood T cell repertoires in COVID-19. Germline assignment: CDR1 MNHEY and CDR2 SMNVEV (reference sequence). This CDR3 has 17 residues. The assay was immunoSEQ multiplex PCR, and TCRdb's table has in-frame clones only and misses some. The sample yields approximately 230,000 clones, around 88% seen once. The chain is built from TRBV27 and TRBJ1-1; no definite D call. Sequencing input: PBMCs or T cells enriched from blood (not recorded which). The clonotype originates from a woman in her 30s who had recovered from COVID-19. CDR3 in DNA: TGTGCCAGCAGTTTAAAAGGCCCAGAGGTACATGCCCCGAACACTCTCTTT. It translates to CASSLKGPEVHAPNTLF.